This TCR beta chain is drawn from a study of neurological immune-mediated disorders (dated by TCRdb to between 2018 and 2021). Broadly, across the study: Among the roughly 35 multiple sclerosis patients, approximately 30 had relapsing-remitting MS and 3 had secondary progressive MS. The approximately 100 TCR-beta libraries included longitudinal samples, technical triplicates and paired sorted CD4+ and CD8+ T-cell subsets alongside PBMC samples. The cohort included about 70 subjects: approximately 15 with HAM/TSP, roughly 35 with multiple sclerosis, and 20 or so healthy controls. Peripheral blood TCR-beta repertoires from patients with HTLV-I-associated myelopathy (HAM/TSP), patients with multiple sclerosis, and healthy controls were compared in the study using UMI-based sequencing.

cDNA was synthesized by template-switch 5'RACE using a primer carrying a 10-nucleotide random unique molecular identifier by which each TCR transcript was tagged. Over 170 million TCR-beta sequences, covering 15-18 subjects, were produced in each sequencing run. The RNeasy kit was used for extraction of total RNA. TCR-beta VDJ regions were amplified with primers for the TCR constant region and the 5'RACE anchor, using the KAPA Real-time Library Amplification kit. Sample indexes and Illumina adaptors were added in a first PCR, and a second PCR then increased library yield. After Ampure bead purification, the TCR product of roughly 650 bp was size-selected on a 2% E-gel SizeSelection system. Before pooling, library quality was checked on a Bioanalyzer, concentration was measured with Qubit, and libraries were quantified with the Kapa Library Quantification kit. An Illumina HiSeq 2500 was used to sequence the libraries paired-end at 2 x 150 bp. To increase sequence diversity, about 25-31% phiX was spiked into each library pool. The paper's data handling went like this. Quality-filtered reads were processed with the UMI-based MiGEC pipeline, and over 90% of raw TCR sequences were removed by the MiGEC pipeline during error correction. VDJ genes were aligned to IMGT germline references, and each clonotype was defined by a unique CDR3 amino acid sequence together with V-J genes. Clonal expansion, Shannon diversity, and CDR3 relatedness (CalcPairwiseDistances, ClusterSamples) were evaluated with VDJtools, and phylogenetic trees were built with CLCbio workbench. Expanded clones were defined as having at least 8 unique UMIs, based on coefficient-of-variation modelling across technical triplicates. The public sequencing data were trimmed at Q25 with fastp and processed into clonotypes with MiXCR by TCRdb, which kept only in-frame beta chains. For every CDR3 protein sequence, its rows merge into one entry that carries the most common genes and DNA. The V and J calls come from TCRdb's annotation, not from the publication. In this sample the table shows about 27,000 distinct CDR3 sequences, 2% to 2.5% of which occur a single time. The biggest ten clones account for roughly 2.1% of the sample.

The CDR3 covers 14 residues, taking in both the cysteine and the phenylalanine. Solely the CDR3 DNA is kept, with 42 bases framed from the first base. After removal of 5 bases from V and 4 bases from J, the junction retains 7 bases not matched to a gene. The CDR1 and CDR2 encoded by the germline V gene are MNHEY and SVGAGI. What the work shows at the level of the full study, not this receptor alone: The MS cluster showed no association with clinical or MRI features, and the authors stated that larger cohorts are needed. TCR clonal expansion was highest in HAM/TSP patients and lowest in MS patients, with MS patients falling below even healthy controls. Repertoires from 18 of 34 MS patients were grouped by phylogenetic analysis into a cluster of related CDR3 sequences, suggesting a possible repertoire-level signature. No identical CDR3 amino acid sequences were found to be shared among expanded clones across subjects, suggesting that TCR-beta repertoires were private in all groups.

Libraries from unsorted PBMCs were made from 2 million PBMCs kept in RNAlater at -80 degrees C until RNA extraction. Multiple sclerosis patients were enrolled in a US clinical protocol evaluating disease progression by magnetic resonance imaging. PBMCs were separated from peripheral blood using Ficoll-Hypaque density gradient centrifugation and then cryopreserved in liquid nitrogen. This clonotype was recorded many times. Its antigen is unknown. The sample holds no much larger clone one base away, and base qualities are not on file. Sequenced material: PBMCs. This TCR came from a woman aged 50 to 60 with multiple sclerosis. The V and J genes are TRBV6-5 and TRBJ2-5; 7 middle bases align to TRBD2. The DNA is TGTGCCAGCAGTCAGCGGGACCCACCAGAGACCCAGTACTTC. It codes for CASSQRDPPETQYF.